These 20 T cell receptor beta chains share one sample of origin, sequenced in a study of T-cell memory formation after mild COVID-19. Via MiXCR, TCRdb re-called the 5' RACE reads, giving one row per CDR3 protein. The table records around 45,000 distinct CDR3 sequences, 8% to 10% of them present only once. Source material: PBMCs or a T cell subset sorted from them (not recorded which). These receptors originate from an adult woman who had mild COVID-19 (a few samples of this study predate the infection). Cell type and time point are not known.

CDR3 sequence reads: CSARRPGLLNEQFF. The DNA for the CDR3 is TGCAGTGCTAGGAGGCCGGGACTACTCAATGAGCAGTTCTTC. The chain employs TRBV20-1 and TRBJ2-1, with 7 bases matching TRBD2. The CDR3 is made up of 14 amino acids. CDR1 and CDR2 from the germline V gene are DFQATT and SNEGSKA (reference sequence). J lost 6 bases, V lost 3 bases, and 8 bases had no gene match.

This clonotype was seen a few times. The CDR3 loop is CASSQAGYSYEQYF. The CDR3, as DNA: TGCGCCAGCAGCCAGGCGGGGTACTCCTACGAGCAGTACTTC. The chain joins TRBV4-1 to TRBJ2-7; weak D call: TRBD2 (6 bases). Looked up from germline, CDR1 is MGHRA and CDR2 is YSYEKL. This CDR3 comprises 14 residues. V gave up 3 bases and J gave up 0 bases, with 9 bases separating them.

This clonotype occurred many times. CDR3 sequence: CASSPKGPGEQYF. In DNA form, the CDR3 reads TGTGCCAGCAGCCCCAAGGGTCCAGGCGAGCAGTACTTC. The gene calls are TRBV7-9 and TRBJ2-7; D is unclear. Germline CDR1 reads SEHNR; CDR2 reads FQNEAQ (reference sequence). The V gene lost 5 bases and the J gene lost 6 bases, with 14 bases spanning the gap. This CDR3 is built from 13 residues. Full variable domain (rest looked up from reference TRBV7-9 and TRBJ2-7): DTGVSQNPRHKITKRGQNVTFRCDPISEHNRLYWYRQTLGQGPEFLTYFQNEAQLEKSRLLSDRFSAERPKGSFSTLEIQRTEQGDSAMYLCASSPKGPGEQYFGPGTRLTVT.

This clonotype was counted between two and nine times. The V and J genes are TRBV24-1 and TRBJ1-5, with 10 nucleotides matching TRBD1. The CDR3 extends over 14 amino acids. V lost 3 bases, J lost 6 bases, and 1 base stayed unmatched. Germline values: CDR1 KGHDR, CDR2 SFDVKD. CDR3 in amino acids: CATSDDRGPQPQHF. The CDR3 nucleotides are TGTGCCACCAGTGATGACAGGGGGCCTCAGCCCCAGCATTTT.

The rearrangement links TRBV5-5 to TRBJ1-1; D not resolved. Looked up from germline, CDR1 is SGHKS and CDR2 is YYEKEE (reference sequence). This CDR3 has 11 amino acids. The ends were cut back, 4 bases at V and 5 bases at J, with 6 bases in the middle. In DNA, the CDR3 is TGTGCCAGCAGCCTCGCGACTGAAGCTTTCTTT. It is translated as CASSLATEAFF.

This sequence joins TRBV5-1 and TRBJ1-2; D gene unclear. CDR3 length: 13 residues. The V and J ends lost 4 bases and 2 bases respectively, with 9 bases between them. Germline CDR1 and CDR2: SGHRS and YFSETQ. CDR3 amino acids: CASSATWNYGYTF. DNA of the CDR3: TGCGCCAGCAGCGCGACGTGGAACTATGGCTACACCTTC.

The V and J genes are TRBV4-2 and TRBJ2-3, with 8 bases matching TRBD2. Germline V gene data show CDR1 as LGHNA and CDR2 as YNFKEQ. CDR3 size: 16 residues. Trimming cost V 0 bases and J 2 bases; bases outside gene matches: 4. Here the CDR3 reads CASSQEPAGATDTQYF. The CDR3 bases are TGTGCCAGCAGCCAAGAACCAGCGGGGGCCACAGATACGCAGTATTTT.

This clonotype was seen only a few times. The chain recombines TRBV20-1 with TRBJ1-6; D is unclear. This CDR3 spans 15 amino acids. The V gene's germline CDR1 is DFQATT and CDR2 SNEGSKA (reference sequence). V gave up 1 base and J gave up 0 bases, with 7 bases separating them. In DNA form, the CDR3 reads TGCAGTGCTAGAGTGGGGAGCTCCTATAATTCACCCCTCCACTTT. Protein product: CSARVGSSYNSPLHF.

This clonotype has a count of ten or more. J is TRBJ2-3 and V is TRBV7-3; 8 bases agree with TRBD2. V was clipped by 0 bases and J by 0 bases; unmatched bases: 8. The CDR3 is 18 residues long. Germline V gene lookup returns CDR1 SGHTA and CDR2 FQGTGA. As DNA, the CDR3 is TGTGCCAGCAGCTTAACGTTCAGCGGGGGTGGGAGCACAGATACGCAGTATTTT. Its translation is CASSLTFSGGGSTDTQYF.

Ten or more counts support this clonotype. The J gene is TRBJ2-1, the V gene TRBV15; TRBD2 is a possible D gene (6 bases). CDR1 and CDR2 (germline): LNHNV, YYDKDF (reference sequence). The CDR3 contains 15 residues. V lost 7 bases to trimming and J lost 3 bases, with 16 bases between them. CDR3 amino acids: CATTDEQGGYNEQFF. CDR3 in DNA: TGTGCCACCACGGACGAGCAGGGAGGCTACAATGAGCAGTTCTTC.

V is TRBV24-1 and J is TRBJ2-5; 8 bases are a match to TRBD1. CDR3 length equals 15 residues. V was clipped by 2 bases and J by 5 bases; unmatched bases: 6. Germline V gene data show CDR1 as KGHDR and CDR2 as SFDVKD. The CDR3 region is CATSDSGQGGETQYF. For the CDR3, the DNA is TGTGCCACCAGTGATTCAGGACAGGGTGGGGAGACCCAGTACTTC.

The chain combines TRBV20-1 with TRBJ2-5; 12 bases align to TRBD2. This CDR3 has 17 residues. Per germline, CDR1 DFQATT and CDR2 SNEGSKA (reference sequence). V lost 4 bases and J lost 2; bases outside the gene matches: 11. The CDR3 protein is CSATPGLAGFDQETQYF. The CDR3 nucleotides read TGCAGTGCTACTCCGGGACTAGCGGGCTTCGATCAAGAGACCCAGTACTTC.

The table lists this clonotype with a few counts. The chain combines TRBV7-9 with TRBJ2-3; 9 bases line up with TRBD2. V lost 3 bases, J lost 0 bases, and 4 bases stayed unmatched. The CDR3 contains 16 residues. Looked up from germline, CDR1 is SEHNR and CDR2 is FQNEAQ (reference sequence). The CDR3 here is CASSFSAGGSTDTQYF. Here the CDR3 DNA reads TGTGCCAGCAGCTTTTCAGCGGGGGGTAGCACAGATACGCAGTATTTT.

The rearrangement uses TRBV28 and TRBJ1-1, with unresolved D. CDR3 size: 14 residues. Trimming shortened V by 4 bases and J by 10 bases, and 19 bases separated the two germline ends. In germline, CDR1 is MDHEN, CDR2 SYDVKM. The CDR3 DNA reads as TGTGCCAGCAGTTCCCCAGGCTTTGGGGAGACAGCTTTCTTT. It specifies CASSSPGFGETAFF.

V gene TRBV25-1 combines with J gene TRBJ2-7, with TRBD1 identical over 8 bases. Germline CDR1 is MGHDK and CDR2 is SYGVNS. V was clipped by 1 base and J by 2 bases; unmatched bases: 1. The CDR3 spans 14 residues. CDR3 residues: CASSESGQAYEQYF. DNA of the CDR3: TGTGCCAGCAGTGAATCGGGACAGGCCTACGAGCAGTACTTC.

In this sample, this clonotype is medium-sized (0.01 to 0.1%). The CDR3 nucleotides are TGTGCCAGCAGTTCCGGGACCCCGGGCGTGGAGACCCAGTACTTC. This translates into CASSSGTPGVETQYF. The chain joins TRBV12-3 or TRBV12-4 to TRBJ2-5; either TRBD1 or TRBD2 may supply D (5 bases each). CDR3 size: 15 residues. Between the trimmed V and J ends, which lost 4 bases and 5 bases, there was a span of 17 bases.

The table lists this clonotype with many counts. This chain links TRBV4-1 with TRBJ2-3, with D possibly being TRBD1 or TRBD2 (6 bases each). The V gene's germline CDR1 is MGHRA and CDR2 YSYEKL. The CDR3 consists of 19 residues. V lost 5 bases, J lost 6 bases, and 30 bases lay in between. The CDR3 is CASSTPSSGARWEDDTQYF. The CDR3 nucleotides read TGCGCCAGCAGCACCCCGTCCTCGGGGGCGAGGTGGGAGGACGATACGCAGTATTTT.

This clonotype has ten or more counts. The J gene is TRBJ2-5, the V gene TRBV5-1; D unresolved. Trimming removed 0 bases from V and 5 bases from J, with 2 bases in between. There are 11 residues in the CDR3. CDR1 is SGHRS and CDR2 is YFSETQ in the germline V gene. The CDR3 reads CASSLVETQYF. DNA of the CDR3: TGCGCCAGCAGCTTGGTGGAGACCCAGTACTTC.

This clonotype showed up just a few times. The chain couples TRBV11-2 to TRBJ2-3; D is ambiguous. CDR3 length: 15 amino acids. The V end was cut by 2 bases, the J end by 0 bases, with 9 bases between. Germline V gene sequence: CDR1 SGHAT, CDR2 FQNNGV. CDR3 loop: CASSLWGSSTDTQYF. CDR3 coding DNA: TGTGCCAGCAGCTTATGGGGATCTAGCACAGATACGCAGTATTTT.

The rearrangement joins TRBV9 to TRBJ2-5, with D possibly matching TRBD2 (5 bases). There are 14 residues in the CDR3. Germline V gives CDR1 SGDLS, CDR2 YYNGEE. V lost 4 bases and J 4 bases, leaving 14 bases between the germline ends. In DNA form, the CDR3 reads TGTGCCAGCAGCCCTCGACCCGGAGGAGAGACCCAGTACTTC. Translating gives CASSPRPGGETQYF.